This T cell receptor beta chain emerged from a study of identifying expanded T cells in peripheral blood (dated by TCRdb to between 2018 and 2021). General notes on the study: Technical replicates were generated by sequencing separate aliquots of the same genomic DNA pool, and four replicates were compared pairwise. Study-wide findings and limitations: Across all healthy-donor time intervals, the beta-binomial model significantly cut both the number of clones called differentially abundant and the false-positive rate. About 1.2 differentially abundant clones were flagged by the binomial model between technical replicates, whereas about 15 and 18 were flagged over approximately two weeks and four weeks, respectively. The authors expected that over much longer intervals, such as months to years, biological variance in healthy repertoires might increase even further. Variance in clone template counts between roughly 2-week samples significantly increased with total template count across all healthy donors.

TCRbeta CDR3 regions were profiled with the immunoSEQ Assay using bias-controlled multiplex PCR amplification of genomic DNA. Per the original workflow: To quantify the absolute abundance of each unique TCRbeta CDR3 region, the sequences were collapsed and filtered. Two models were used to test differential abundance: a binomial model (Fisher-equivalent) and a beta-binomial model that adds time-dependent variance fitted from healthy donors. Clones with fewer than 5 combined templates were removed, and differential abundance was called for clones with a Benjamini-Hochberg FDR below 0.01. Using the form v = (b*log(k)+a)^2, the beta-binomial variance was modeled as a function of the total template count across the two samples. Held by TCRdb, this immuneACCESS table contains in-frame sequences only and omits some clones. Under half of the omission traces to an unresolved V gene where checked; the cause of the rest is unknown. V, J and clone size are those of that table, while D and trimming were read from the DNA. In all, the sample holds about 100,000 clones, and 75% to 90% of those were seen once. Of the sample, 5.5% to 6.5% falls within the top ten clones.

No immune events, such as infections, were documented for the healthy donors during the collection period. Time-dependent variance in a beta-binomial model of T-cell clone differential abundance was calibrated using healthy-donor blood repertoires as a training cohort. The training cohort included 10 or so healthy donors, of whom 3 were female and 7 were male. Donor ages ranged from 29 to 64 years, with an average of roughly 46 years. Whole blood from each healthy donor was obtained from a commercial supplier and was collected at three time points approximately 15 days apart. For immunosequencing, genomic DNA was extracted from unsorted whole blood. The V and J ends are trimmed by 3 bases and 0 bases, leaving 12 bases between them. The CDR3, from cysteine to phenylalanine, totals 16 residues. CDR3 DNA only is kept here, 48 bases in frame from base 1. In the germline V gene (reference sequence), CDR1 corresponds to LNHDA and CDR2 to SQIVND.

Details on this clone: The specificity of this receptor is unknown. There are no base qualities to consult, and no much larger clone falls within one base.

This TCR came from a person aged 18 to 70 in good health. The sample consisted of blood. Recombination connected TRBV19 to TRBJ1-5; a tentative D call is TRBD1 (6 bases match). The DNA sequence is given as TGTGCCAGTAGTATGTCCAGGGGATATAGCAATCAGCCCCAGCATTTT. It translates as CASSMSRGYSNQPQHF. The full variable domain, with segments outside the CDR3 supplied by the reference TRBV19 and TRBJ1-5 proteins, appears as DGGITQSPKYLFRKEGQNVTLSCEQNLNHDAMYWYRQDPGQGLRLIYYSQIVNDFQKGDIAEGYSVSREKKESFPLTVTSAQKNPTAFYLCASSMSRGYSNQPQHFGDGTRLSIL.